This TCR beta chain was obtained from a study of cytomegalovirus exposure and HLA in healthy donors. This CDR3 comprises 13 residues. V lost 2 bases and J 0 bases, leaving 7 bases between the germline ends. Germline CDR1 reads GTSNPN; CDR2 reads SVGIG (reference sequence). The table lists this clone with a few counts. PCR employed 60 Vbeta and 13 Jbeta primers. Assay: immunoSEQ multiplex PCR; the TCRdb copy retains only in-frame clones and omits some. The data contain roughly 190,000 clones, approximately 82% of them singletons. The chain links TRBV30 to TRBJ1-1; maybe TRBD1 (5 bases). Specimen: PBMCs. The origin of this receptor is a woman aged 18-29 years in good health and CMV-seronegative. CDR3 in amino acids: CAWSWGLNTEAFF. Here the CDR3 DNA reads TGTGCCTGGAGTTGGGGCTTGAACACTGAAGCTTTCTTT.